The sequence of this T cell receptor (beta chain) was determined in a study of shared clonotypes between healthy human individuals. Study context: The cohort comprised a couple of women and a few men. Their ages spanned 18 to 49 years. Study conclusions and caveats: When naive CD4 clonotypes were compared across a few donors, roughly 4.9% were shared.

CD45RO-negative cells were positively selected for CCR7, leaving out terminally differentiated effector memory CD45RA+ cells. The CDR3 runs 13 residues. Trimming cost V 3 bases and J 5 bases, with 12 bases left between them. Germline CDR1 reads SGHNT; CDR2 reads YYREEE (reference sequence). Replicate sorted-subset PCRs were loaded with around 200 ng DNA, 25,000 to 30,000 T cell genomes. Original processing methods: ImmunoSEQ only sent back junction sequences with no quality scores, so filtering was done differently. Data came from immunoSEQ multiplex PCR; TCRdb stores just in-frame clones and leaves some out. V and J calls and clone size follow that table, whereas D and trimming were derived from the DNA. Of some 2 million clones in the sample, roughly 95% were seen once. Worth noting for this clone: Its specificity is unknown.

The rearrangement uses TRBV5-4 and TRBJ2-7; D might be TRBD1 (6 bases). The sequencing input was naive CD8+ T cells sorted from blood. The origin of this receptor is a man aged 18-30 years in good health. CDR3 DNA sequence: TGTGCCAGCAGCTGGATGGGGGCTGACGAGCAGTACTTC. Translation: CASSWMGADEQYF. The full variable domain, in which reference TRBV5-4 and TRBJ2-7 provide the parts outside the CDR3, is ETGVTQSPTHLIKTRGQQVTLRCSSQSGHNTVSWYQQALGQGPQFIFQYYREEENGRGNFPPRFSGLQFPNYSSELNVNALELDDSALYLCASSWMGADEQYFGPGTRLTVT.